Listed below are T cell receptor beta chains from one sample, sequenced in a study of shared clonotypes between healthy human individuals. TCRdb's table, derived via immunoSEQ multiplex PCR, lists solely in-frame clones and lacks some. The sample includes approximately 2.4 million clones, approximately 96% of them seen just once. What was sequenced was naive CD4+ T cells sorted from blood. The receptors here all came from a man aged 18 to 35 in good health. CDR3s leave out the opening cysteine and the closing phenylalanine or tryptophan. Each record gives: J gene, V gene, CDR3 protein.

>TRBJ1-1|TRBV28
ASSWDTNTEAF
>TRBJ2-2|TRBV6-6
ASSPRLGELF
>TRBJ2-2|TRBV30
AWRREVTGELF
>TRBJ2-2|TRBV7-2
ASSLEGRTGELF
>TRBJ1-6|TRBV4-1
ASSPGGRTYNSPLH
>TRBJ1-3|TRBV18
ASSHRDRPGNTIY
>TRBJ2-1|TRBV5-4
ASNPDENNEQF
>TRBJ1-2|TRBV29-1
SVVSGKHGYT
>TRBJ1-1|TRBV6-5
ASSGEAEAF
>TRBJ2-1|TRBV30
AWRSGVYNEQF
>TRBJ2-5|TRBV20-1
SLGVGETQY
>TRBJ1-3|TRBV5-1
ASSLELSGNTIY
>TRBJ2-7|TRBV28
ASIPGKGGGQA
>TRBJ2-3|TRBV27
ASSSSGGNTDTQY
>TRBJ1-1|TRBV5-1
ASSSLVGGTEAF
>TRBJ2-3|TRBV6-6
ASRRWISGTDTQY
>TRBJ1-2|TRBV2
ASSVEQGGREGYT
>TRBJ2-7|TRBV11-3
ASSLVRWGEQY
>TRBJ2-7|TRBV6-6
ASSSSGHEAYEQY
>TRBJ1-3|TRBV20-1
SAQTGNTIY
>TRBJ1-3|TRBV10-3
AISESGGDTIY
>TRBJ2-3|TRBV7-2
ASSLAGVKTDTQY
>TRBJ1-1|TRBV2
ASSLQSMNTEAF
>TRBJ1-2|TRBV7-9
ASSLSARYT
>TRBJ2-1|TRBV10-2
ASRSPSGEYNEQF
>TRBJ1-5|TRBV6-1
ASSPGQGGPQH
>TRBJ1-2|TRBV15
ATSRGLTDGYT
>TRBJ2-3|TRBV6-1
ASSEMGGVTDTQY
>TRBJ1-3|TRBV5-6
ASSLMGQGSSGNTIY
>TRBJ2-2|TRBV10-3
AISESVKGSGRAGGELF
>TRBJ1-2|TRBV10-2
ASSESGRESNGYT
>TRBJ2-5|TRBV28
ASSRGGTQETQY
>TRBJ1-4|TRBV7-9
ASSLEAQGGEKLF
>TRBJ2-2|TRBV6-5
ASKAGQGMSGELF
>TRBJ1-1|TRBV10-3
AISEGRERNTEAF
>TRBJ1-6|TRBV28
ASSKRVNSPLH
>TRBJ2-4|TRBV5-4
ASSLDGGAKNIQY
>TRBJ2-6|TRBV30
AWEIVPGANVLT
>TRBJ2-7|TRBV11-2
ASSSLSYEQY
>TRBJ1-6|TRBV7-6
ASSLDGGSPLH
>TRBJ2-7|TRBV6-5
ASSYSGLAVYEQY
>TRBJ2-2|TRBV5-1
ASSLNTGELF
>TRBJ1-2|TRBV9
ASSPTLQLNYGYT
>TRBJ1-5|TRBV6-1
ASSEAPWGQPQH
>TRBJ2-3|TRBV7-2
ASSLASWSNIDTQY
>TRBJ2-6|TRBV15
ATSRDDLSSGANVLT
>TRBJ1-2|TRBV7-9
ASSRGDDGYT
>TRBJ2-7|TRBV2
ASSTKTGGLPYEQY
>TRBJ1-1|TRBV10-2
ASSEWGPKSTEAF
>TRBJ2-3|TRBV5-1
ASSLEGLAGATDTQY
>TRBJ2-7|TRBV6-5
ATLPGGPPYEQY
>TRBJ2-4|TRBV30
AWSVTNIQY